This T cell receptor (beta chain) was captured by sequencing in a study of blood T cell repertoires in COVID-19. Study-level information: Spain, Italy and the United States supplied samples that represented acute and convalescent COVID-19. Nucleic acid was either cDNA or gDNA, and it came from T cells, B-cell-depleted T cells, or PBMCs.

The CDR3 is made up of 14 amino acids. V lost 3 bases, J lost 7 bases, and 5 bases stayed unmatched. In germline, CDR1 is KGHDR, CDR2 SFDVKD. Original methodology: Amplification with reference gene primers provided the estimates of nucleated cell counts. Assay used: immunoSEQ multiplex PCR; TCRdb lists only in-frame clones, some missing. V and J calls plus clone size are reproduced from that table; the DNA served to infer D and trimming. The sample yields 100,000 to 130,000 clones, 60% to 85% seen once. This TCR came from a man aged 65-85 years with acute or convalescent COVID-19. Sequencing was performed on peripheral blood. V and J are TRBV24-1 and TRBJ2-1; 7 positions match TRBD1. CDR3 sequence (DNA): TGTGCCACCAGTGATGAGGGGGCGCGAAATGAGCAGTTCTTC. Its translation is CATSDEGARNEQFF.